A single sample is the source of the 22 T cell receptor beta chains below, sequenced in a study of blood T cell repertoires in COVID-19. Using immunoSEQ multiplex PCR, the repertoire was profiled, and TCRdb retains in-frame clones only, with some absent. In the table there are 43,000 or so clones, more than 65% of which are singletons. Sequenced material: peripheral blood. Receptors originate from a woman aged 60-75 years with acute or convalescent COVID-19.

The chain employs TRBV6-5 and TRBJ2-7; TRBD1 matches at 12 bases. This CDR3 has 13 residues. V shed 7 bases and J 6 bases; nucleotides not matched to a gene: 4. Germline loops: CDR1 MNHEY, CDR2 SVGAGI. The CDR3 region has the DNA TGTGCCAGCAAGCCGGGACAGGGGGCCGAGCAGTACTTC. Its translation is CASKPGQGAEQYF.

The chain links TRBV5-1 to TRBJ2-3; D perhaps matches TRBD2 (6 bases). The germline gives CDR1 SGHRS, CDR2 YFSETQ. The CDR3 has 14 residues. Trimming took off 0 bases at V and 1 base at J, with 6 bases between the two ends. This CDR3 reads CASSLGGGTDTQYF. As DNA, the CDR3 is TGCGCCAGCAGCTTGGGCGGGGGCACAGATACGCAGTATTTT.

This chain joins TRBV29-1 and TRBJ2-2, with 7 bases matching TRBD1. CDR3 length: 12 residues. The V gene's germline CDR1 is SQVTM and CDR2 ANQGSEA. J lost 6 bases, V lost 7 bases, and 5 bases had no gene match. The CDR3 nucleotides are TGCAGCGCCAACAGGGGACCCGGGGAGCTGTTTTTT. Translation gives CSANRGPGELFF.

The gene calls are TRBV2 and TRBJ1-2; 9 positions agree with TRBD1. V lost 10 bases and J lost 4; bases outside the gene matches: 10. This CDR3 spans 14 amino acids. Germline V CDR1 and CDR2: SNHLY, FYNNEI. The CDR3 nucleotides read TGTGCCACCACCTTGACAGGGGGTGGCTATGGCTACACCTTC. Translating it yields CATTLTGGGYGYTF.

The chain joins TRBV7-9 to TRBJ2-3; 7 bases fit TRBD1. V gave up 3 bases and J gave up 5 bases; unmatched junction bases: 11. This CDR3 is 16 amino acids long. Germline CDR1 and CDR2: SEHNR and FQNEAQ (reference sequence). The DNA for the CDR3 is TGTGCCAGCAGCTTGAAAGGGGGCGCAGGAGGAGATACGCAGTATTTT. Amino acids: CASSLKGGAGGDTQYF.

The rearrangement uses TRBV6-5 and TRBJ1-1; D is possibly TRBD1 (6 bases). Per the germline V gene, CDR1 is MNHEY and CDR2 is SVGAGI. The V end lost 7 bases, the J end lost 4 bases, and 16 bases lay between the germline ends. The CDR3 totals 14 residues. The CDR3 here is CASISQGFATEAFF. DNA for the CDR3: TGTGCCAGCATCTCACAGGGTTTCGCCACTGAAGCTTTCTTT.

The V call is TRBV6-1, the J call TRBJ1-2; D not resolved. CDR3 length: 13 residues. Per germline, CDR1 MNHNS and CDR2 SASEGT. The ends were cut back, 2 bases at V and 6 bases at J, with 10 bases in the middle. CDR3 nucleotides: TGTGCCAGCAGTGAATCGGGGATCGATGGCTACACCTTC. It is translated as CASSESGIDGYTF.

V and J are TRBV19 and TRBJ2-3; 7 bases line up with TRBD2. This CDR3 is built from 15 residues. J was trimmed by 7 bases and V by 5 bases; bases with no gene match: 12. The germline gives CDR1 LNHDA, CDR2 SQIVND (reference sequence). The DNA of the CDR3 is TGTGCCAGTAGTGGCCGGGACTACCCTTCACATACGCAGTATTTT. It is translated as CASSGRDYPSHTQYF.

The genes are TRBV7-2 and TRBJ2-7; tentatively, D is TRBD2 (6 bases). Germline V lookup: CDR1 SGHTA, CDR2 FQGNSA. This CDR3 spans 15 amino acids. The V end was cut by 5 bases, the J end by 2 bases, with 16 bases between. This CDR3 reads CASSTPGLRAYEQYF. The CDR3 nucleotides are TGTGCCAGCAGCACACCGGGACTCCGCGCCTACGAGCAGTACTTC.

This rearrangement joins TRBV5-6 to TRBJ1-2; no firm D call. From germline, CDR1 is SGHDT and CDR2 YYEEEE. The CDR3 totals 14 residues. Between the trimmed V and J ends, which lost 3 bases and 1 base, there was a span of 10 bases. The CDR3 reads CASSSPADNYGYTF. Here the CDR3 DNA reads TGTGCCAGCAGCTCGCCCGCGGATAACTATGGCTACACCTTC.

Only one count was recorded for this clone. V usage is TRBV5-1 and J usage is TRBJ1-1; D uncertain. V was clipped by 4 bases and J by 8 bases, with 12 bases between them. The CDR3 covers 12 residues. The V gene's germline CDR1 is SGHRS and CDR2 YFSETQ. CDR3 nucleotide sequence: TGCGCCAGCAGCAGAATAAGGGAGGAAGCTTTCTTT. It translates to CASSRIREEAFF.

The rearrangement joins TRBV6-4 to TRBJ1-1; weak D call: TRBD1 (5 bases). Per germline, CDR1 MRHNA and CDR2 SNTAGT. CDR3 length: 13 amino acids. V was shortened by 2 bases and J by 6 bases, with 10 bases between the two germline ends. Written as DNA, the CDR3 is TGTGCCAGCAGTGACGGCCAGGGATCTGAAGCTTTCTTT. Its translation: CASSDGQGSEAFF.

In DNA form, the CDR3 reads TGCGCCAGCAGCTTCGTGGTAGGGGGCGATACCGGGGAGCTGTTTTTT. Translated: CASSFVVGGDTGELFF. This chain links TRBV5-1 with TRBJ2-2, with TRBD1 identical over 7 bases. V gave up 2 bases and J gave up 5 bases; unmatched junction bases: 9. Per germline, CDR1 SGHRS and CDR2 YFSETQ. This CDR3 contains 16 residues.

This clone was observed a few times. This chain links TRBV5-4 with TRBJ1-2; maybe TRBD1 (6 bases). Per germline, CDR1 SGHNT and CDR2 YYREEE (reference sequence). Trimming shortened V by 4 bases and J by 1 base, and 17 bases separated the two germline ends. There are 16 residues in the CDR3. The CDR3 DNA reads TGTGCCAGCAGCGCTGGGGGAGGGGGTGATAACTATGGCTACACCTTC. Translated: CASSAGGGGDNYGYTF.

The CDR3, as DNA: TGTGCCAGCAGCCAAGAATCCAGTACGAACACCGGGGAGCTGTTTTTT. This encodes CASSQESSTNTGELFF. The rearrangement links TRBV4-2 to TRBJ2-2; D is undetermined. CDR1 LGHNA and CDR2 YNFKEQ come from the germline V gene. The CDR3 loop spans 16 amino acids. V lost 0 bases and J lost 0, with 8 bases in between.

The rearrangement links TRBV11-3 to TRBJ2-7; maybe TRBD1 (6 bases). The CDR3 is 13 residues long. CDR1 is SGHNT and CDR2 is YENEEA in the germline V gene. V lost 5 bases and J 3 bases, leaving 11 bases between the germline ends. In DNA, the CDR3 is TGTGCCAGCAGCCCGAAGACAGGCTACGAGCAGTACTTC. It translates to CASSPKTGYEQYF.

The V and J genes are TRBV7-2 and TRBJ2-7, with D possibly matching TRBD2 (5 bases). V gave up 4 bases and J gave up 3 bases, with 10 bases separating them. This CDR3 has 13 amino acids. Germline V gives CDR1 SGHTA, CDR2 FQGNSA. The CDR3 sequence: CASSSTGVYEQYF. DNA of the CDR3: TGTGCCAGCAGCTCAACCGGGGTCTACGAGCAGTACTTC.

This clone was seen a handful of times. The J gene is TRBJ2-7, the V gene TRBV11-3; 8 nucleotides align to TRBD2. Germline V gene data show CDR1 as SGHNT and CDR2 as YENEEA. The ends lost 3 bases at V and 6 bases at J; junction bases unmatched: 4. The CDR3 consists of 13 residues. In DNA form, the CDR3 reads TGTGCCAGCAGCTTGGTTAGCGGGGTCGAGCAGTACTTC. This translates into CASSLVSGVEQYF.

As DNA, the CDR3 is TGTGCCAGCAGCTTGAGTAGGGGTGCTAATGAAAAACTGTTTTTT. Translating it yields CASSLSRGANEKLFF. The genes are TRBV11-2 and TRBJ1-4; a possible D gene is TRBD1 (5 bases). Germline lookup yields CDR1 SGHAT and CDR2 FQNNGV. This CDR3 has 15 residues. With 3 bases removed from V and 3 bases from J, the gap between germline ends came to 11 bases. The complete variable domain, with remaining parts taken from reference TRBV11-2 and TRBJ1-4, reads EAGVAQSPRYKIIEKRQSVAFWCNPISGHATLYWYQQILGQGPKLLIQFQNNGVVDDSQLPKDRFSAERLKGVDSTLKIQPAKLEDSAVYLCASSLSRGANEKLFFGSGTQLSVL.

A few counts support this clone. This chain joins TRBV27 and TRBJ1-2; tentatively, D is TRBD1 (6 bases). Germline CDR1 MNHEY, CDR2 SMNVEV (reference sequence). Deletions cut 6 bases from V and 7 bases from J, with 21 bases between. The CDR3 is 15 amino acids. The CDR3 sequence is CASSRGHLGLGGYTF. The CDR3, as DNA: TGTGCCAGCAGCCGGGGACACCTGGGGCTGGGTGGCTACACCTTC.

The chain couples TRBV7-3 to TRBJ1-1, with D unclear. V shed 5 bases and J shed 4 bases, with 11 bases lying between them. Germline lookup yields CDR1 SGHTA and CDR2 FQGTGA. The CDR3 loop spans 13 amino acids. The CDR3 bases are TGTGCCAGCAGCGTAGCCCGGGGCACTGAAGCTTTCTTT. Encoded protein: CASSVARGTEAFF.

The rearrangement joins TRBV30 to TRBJ1-6; a weak D match, TRBD1 (5 bases). There are 13 residues in the CDR3. The V end lost 8 bases, the J end lost 7 bases, and 15 bases lay between the germline ends. CDR1 is GTSNPN, CDR2 SVGIG, per germline (reference sequence). CDR3 residues: CAGTAGLNSPLHF. In DNA form, the CDR3 reads TGTGCCGGAACCGCAGGGTTAAATTCACCCCTCCACTTT.